This is a list of T cell receptor beta chains from one sample in a study of beta chain features in type 1 diabetes. The assay was immunoSEQ multiplex PCR, and TCRdb's table has in-frame clones only and misses some. This table holds roughly 700,000 clones, around 15% found once. Sequencing was carried out using naive CD4+ T cells from blood. These receptors were taken from a man aged 18 to 30 with type 1 diabetes. Both conserved end residues are part of each CDR3. The D gene is left open where the match is weak. Clone size is stated in some rows and not others, as once, few, many or a class when expanded.

d_call	v_call	clone_size	j_call	cdr3_aa	cdr3_nt
.	TRBV5-1	.	TRBJ2-1	CASSLETAVAEQFF	TGCGCCAGCAGCTTGGAGACAGCCGTGGCCGAGCAGTTCTTC
.	TRBV19	.	TRBJ1-2	CASNLVGTNYGYTF	TGTGCCAGTAATCTTGTAGGGACAAACTATGGCTACACCTTC
.	TRBV7-9	few	TRBJ1-2	CASSFEGTGYGYTF	TGTGCCAGCAGCTTCGAGGGGACCGGCTATGGCTACACCTTC
.	TRBV6-5	few	TRBJ1-3	CASGSGYSGNTIYF	TGTGCCAGCGGTAGTGGCTACTCTGGAAACACCATATATTTT
.	TRBV5-1	few	TRBJ2-1	CASSFDTASYNEQFF	TGCGCCAGCAGCTTTGACACGGCCTCCTACAATGAGCAGTTCTTC
TRBD1	TRBV10-3	.	TRBJ1-2	CAIPRTGPTNYGYTF	TGTGCCATCCCCCGGACAGGGCCTACTAACTATGGCTACACCTTC
.	TRBV28	few	TRBJ2-7	CASSLTGQLYEQYF	TGTGCCAGCAGTTTAACGGGACAACTCTACGAGCAGTACTTC
.	TRBV7-9	few	TRBJ2-3	CASSLMLSETDTQYF	TGTGCCAGCAGCTTAATGTTGTCCGAGACAGATACGCAGTATTTT
.	TRBV11-2	few	TRBJ1-5	CASSLSTAGGQPQHF	TGTGCCAGCAGCCTATCAACAGCGGGGGGACAGCCCCAGCATTTT
.	TRBV9	.	TRBJ2-3	CASSASGGAKGTDTQYF	TGTGCCAGCAGCGCCAGTGGGGGGGCGAAGGGCACAGATACGCAGTATTTT
.	TRBV5-4	few	TRBJ2-7	CASSPDPGRTGTYEQYF	TGTGCCAGCAGCCCTGACCCGGGACGGACGGGGACCTACGAGCAGTACTTC
TRBD1	TRBV29-1	few	TRBJ2-3	CSVGLTGGNTDTQYF	TGCAGCGTTGGACTGACAGGGGGTAACACAGATACGCAGTATTTT
TRBD1	TRBV14	.	TRBJ1-4	CASSQGTGILREKLFF	TGTGCCAGCAGCCAAGGGACAGGGATTCTTCGTGAAAAACTGTTTTTT
.	TRBV5-6	.	TRBJ1-2	CASSFSQNGYTF	TGTGCCAGCAGCTTCAGCCAGAATGGCTACACCTTC
.	TRBV6-5	.	TRBJ2-1	CASSYSGRYNEQFF	TGTGCCAGCAGTTACTCGGGCAGATACAATGAGCAGTTCTTC
.	TRBV7-6	few	TRBJ1-2	CASSPGGANYGYTF	TGTGCCAGCAGTCCGGGGGGAGCTAACTATGGCTACACCTTC
.	TRBV14	few	TRBJ1-3	CASSPIRGASGNTIYF	TGTGCCAGCAGCCCTATCCGGGGGGCCTCTGGAAACACCATATATTTT
.	TRBV4-1	few	TRBJ1-4	CASSTRFLGTNEKLFF	TGCGCCAGCAGCACCCGCTTCCTAGGGACTAATGAAAAACTGTTTTTT
TRBD1	TRBV4-1	few	TRBJ2-6	CASSQDWTGGRAGANVLTF	TGCGCCAGCAGCCAAGATTGGACAGGGGGCAGGGCTGGGGCCAACGTCCTGACTTTC
.	TRBV16	few	TRBJ1-5	CASSQREGLGNQPQHF	TGTGCCAGCAGCCAACGGGAGGGATTAGGCAATCAGCCCCAGCATTTT
.	TRBV18	few	TRBJ1-5	CASSPQYEGGQPQHF	TGTGCCAGCTCACCACAGTATGAGGGCGGTCAGCCCCAGCATTTT
.	TRBV7-2	.	TRBJ1-1	CASSLVAPPYAGNTEAFF	TGTGCCAGCAGCTTAGTGGCCCCGCCTTACGCAGGGAACACTGAAGCTTTCTTT
.	TRBV19	few	TRBJ2-6	CASSLGSGANVLTF	TGTGCCAGTAGTCTCGGCTCTGGGGCCAACGTCCTGACTTTC
.	TRBV25-1	.	TRBJ1-1	CASSESRGIAFF	TGTGCCAGCAGTGAATCCAGGGGTATAGCTTTCTTT
.	TRBV30	.	TRBJ2-1	CAWSGAGWRGNEQFF	TGTGCCTGGAGTGGGGCAGGGTGGCGTGGGAATGAGCAGTTCTTC
TRBD1	TRBV6-1	few	TRBJ2-2	CASSERGQGTGELFF	TGTGCCAGCAGTGAACGGGGACAGGGGACCGGGGAGCTGTTTTTT
.	TRBV11-3	few	TRBJ1-6	CASSLGDGGNSPLHF	TGTGCCAGCAGCTTAGGGGACGGGGGAAATTCACCCCTCCACTTT
TRBD1	TRBV9	.	TRBJ1-2	CASSVEAGGNYGYTF	TGTGCCAGCAGCGTAGAGGCAGGGGGGAACTATGGCTACACCTTC
.	TRBV13	few	TRBJ1-6	CASSLGQRGSGSPLHF	TGTGCCAGCAGCTTAGGCCAGCGGGGGAGCGGGTCACCCCTCCACTTT
.	TRBV30	.	TRBJ1-5	CAWSRGTAGPQHF	TGTGCCTGGAGTCGAGGGACCGCGGGGCCCCAGCATTTT
.	TRBV23-1	.	TRBJ1-1	CASSQSPLNTEAFF	TGCGCCAGCAGTCAATCTCCGTTGAACACTGAAGCTTTCTTT
.	TRBV4-1	.	TRBJ1-5	CASSQDGGAQPQHF	TGCGCCAGCAGCCAAGATGGGGGGGCCCAGCCCCAGCATTTT
TRBD2	TRBV2	few	TRBJ2-3	CATELAGVTDTQYF	TGTGCCACCGAACTAGCGGGGGTCACAGATACGCAGTATTTT
.	TRBV5-1	few	TRBJ2-3	CASSFVGESTNTQYF	TGCGCCAGCAGCTTTGTGGGAGAATCCACAAATACGCAGTATTTT
TRBD1	TRBV2	.	TRBJ1-1	CASRRQGLGAFF	TGTGCCAGCAGAAGACAGGGCCTCGGTGCTTTCTTT
.	TRBV11-2	.	TRBJ1-3	CASSLSPDSYSIYF	TGTGCCAGCAGCTTAAGTCCAGACTCATATTCCATATATTTT
TRBD1	TRBV25-1	few	TRBJ2-4	CASSAQTGLNIQYF	TGTGCCAGCAGTGCGCAGACAGGGTTGAACATTCAGTACTTC
.	TRBV28	few	TRBJ1-2	CGPDYGYTF	TGTGGGCCAGACTATGGCTACACCTTC
.	TRBV2	.	TRBJ2-1	CASSEYGGPRIF	TGTGCCAGCAGTGAGTACGGGGGGCCACGAATCTTC
.	TRBV19	.	TRBJ1-2	CASSNRVDYGYTF	TGTGCCAGTAGTAACAGGGTTGACTATGGCTACACCTTC
TRBD1	TRBV7-9	.	TRBJ1-6	CASSSGQGADNSPLHF	TGTGCCAGCAGCTCGGGACAGGGGGCCGATAATTCACCCCTCCACTTT
TRBD1	TRBV28	.	TRBJ1-2	CASSSQGVRGYTF	TGTGCCAGCAGTTCCCAGGGGGTAAGGGGCTACACCTTC
.	TRBV5-1	.	TRBJ1-5	CASSLVPGIDQPQHF	TGCGCCAGCAGCTTGGTTCCGGGTATCGATCAGCCCCAGCATTTT
.	TRBV7-9	few	TRBJ1-2	CASSLTDATNYGYTF	TGTGCCAGCAGCTTGACAGACGCTACAAACTATGGCTACACCTTC
.	TRBV6-5	.	TRBJ1-1	CASSRGWDTEAFF	TGTGCCAGCAGCCGAGGGTGGGACACTGAAGCTTTCTTT
.	TRBV6-1	few	TRBJ2-7	CASSEAPGGTYEQYF	TGTGCCAGCAGTGAAGCCCCAGGGGGGACCTACGAGCAGTACTTC
.	TRBV9	.	TRBJ1-3	CASSVVTEPGNTIYF	TGTGCCAGCAGCGTAGTGACAGAACCTGGAAACACCATATATTTT
.	TRBV4-1	few	TRBJ2-2	CASSQVGYPATDSGELFF	TGCGCCAGCAGCCAAGTCGGCTACCCGGCTACTGACTCCGGGGAGCTGTTTTTT
.	TRBV6-1	few	TRBJ2-2	CASWQGMNTGELFF	TGTGCCAGCTGGCAGGGGATGAACACCGGGGAGCTGTTTTTT
TRBD2	TRBV4-1	.	TRBJ2-1	CASSSLPTSGGAREQFF	TGCGCCAGCAGCTCCCTCCCGACTAGCGGGGGGGCGAGGGAGCAGTTCTTC
.	TRBV7-3	few	TRBJ1-1	CASSLDVVNTEAFF	TGTGCCAGCAGCTTAGACGTGGTGAACACTGAAGCTTTCTTT
.	TRBV27	.	TRBJ1-2	CASSLRGGGYTF	TGTGCCAGCAGTTTGAGAGGCGGCGGCTACACCTTC
.	TRBV10-3	.	TRBJ1-1	CAISDSQMNTEAFF	TGTGCCATCAGTGATTCTCAAATGAACACTGAAGCTTTCTTT
TRBD1	TRBV2	.	TRBJ1-5	CASRPGQVVQPQHF	TGTGCCAGCAGGCCGGGACAGGTCGTTCAGCCCCAGCATTTT
TRBD2	TRBV30	few	TRBJ2-1	CAWKASGNEQFF	TGTGCCTGGAAGGCTAGCGGCAATGAGCAGTTCTTC